Sequencing of this T cell receptor beta chain was carried out in a study of PD-1 blockade in classical Hodgkin lymphoma. Study observations and caveats: Reports described newly diagnosed patients as having lower baseline TCR diversity than healthy donors. Why the repertoires differ is still unclear, perhaps disease activity or prior therapy.

Every patient relapsed after autologous stem cell transplantation, and brentuximab vedotin exposure varied. This CDR3 contains 11 residues. CDR1 and CDR2 (germline): DFQATT, SNEGSKA (reference sequence). J lost 4 bases, V lost 5 bases, and 1 base had no gene match. The count of this clone is one. The antigen remains undetermined. Profiled with immunoSEQ multiplex PCR; TCRdb holds only in-frame clones, not every one. Altogether 50,000 to 75,000 clones are present, 88% being singletons, with the ten largest covering 12%. The receptor comes from a human donor with classical Hodgkin lymphoma. Sequencing used peripheral blood mononuclear cells (PBMCs), obtained at baseline. The chain employs TRBV20-1 and TRBJ1-2; 7 nucleotides line up with TRBD1. CDR3 DNA sequence: TGCAGTGCTGGGACAGTCTATGGCTACACCTTC. It encodes CSAGTVYGYTF.